The 16 T cell receptor beta chains below were found in one sample sequenced in a study of identical twins. TCRdb redid the calling of the 5' RACE reads with MiXCR, one entry per CDR3 protein. This table holds 310,000 or so distinct CDR3 sequences, about 8.1% found once. This sample also belongs to another study, concerning yellow fever vaccine responses in identical twins.

The source material was memory (CD45RO+) T cells sorted from blood. These receptors were collected from a young woman in good health.

The gene calls are TRBV29-1 and TRBJ2-3, with TRBD1 matching over 7 bases. Germline V gene data show CDR1 as SQVTM and CDR2 as ANQGSEA. CDR3 size: 14 residues. The V gene end was trimmed by 4 bases and the J gene end by 2 bases; junction bases not matched to a gene: 6. The CDR3 loop is CSVGGKGATDTQYF. DNA for the CDR3: TGCAGCGTTGGAGGGAAGGGGGCCACAGATACGCAGTATTTT.

This clonotype was seen repeatedly, ten times or more. The J gene is TRBJ2-7, the V gene TRBV10-3; 11 bases match TRBD1. The CDR3 spans 14 residues. CDR1 is ENHRY, CDR2 SYGVKD, per germline. The ends lost 4 bases at V and 4 bases at J; junction bases unmatched: 3. The CDR3 region is CAISVGQGAYEQYF. CDR3 DNA sequence: TGTGCCATCAGTGTCGGACAGGGGGCTTACGAGCAGTACTTC.

The chain is built from TRBV4-2 and TRBJ2-1; D might be TRBD2 (5 bases). The CDR3 has 14 residues. V dropped 0 bases and J dropped 14 bases, with 17 bases sitting between them. The germline gives CDR1 LGHNA, CDR2 YNFKEQ. Written as DNA, the CDR3 is TGTGCCAGCAGCCAAGATCGAGGGCGGCAGGAGGAGTTCTTC. It translates to CASSQDRGRQEEFF.

This chain connects TRBV12-3 or TRBV12-4 to TRBJ2-3; 9 nucleotides agree with TRBD2. The J segment lost 3 bases and the V segment lost 3 bases, leaving 19 bases of the junction unmatched. CDR3 length equals 20 residues. The CDR3 sequence: CASSFNRGSGGRAATDTQYF. DNA for the CDR3: TGTGCCAGCAGTTTCAACAGGGGCTCAGGCGGGAGGGCCGCGACAGATACGCAGTATTTT.

V gene TRBV4-1 combines with J gene TRBJ2-5; 14 nucleotides match TRBD2. V gave up 2 bases and J gave up 5 bases; unmatched junction bases: 4. This CDR3 is 16 amino acids long. The germline gives CDR1 MGHRA, CDR2 YSYEKL. The CDR3, as DNA: TGCGCCAGCAGCCAACAATGGACTAGCGGGGGGGAGACCCAGTACTTC. Its translation is CASSQQWTSGGETQYF.

This clonotype showed up many times. The chain joins TRBV4-1 to TRBJ2-5, with 10 bases identical to TRBD1. The CDR3 loop spans 18 amino acids. The V and J ends lost 0 bases and 3 bases, in that order; junction bases with no gene match: 10. Germline V gene lookup returns CDR1 MGHRA and CDR2 YSYEKL. The chain's CDR3 is CASSQDREADRGKETQYF. CDR3 bases: TGCGCCAGCAGCCAAGATCGGGAGGCGGACAGGGGGAAAGAGACCCAGTACTTC.

The chain has TRBV4-1 and TRBJ2-5, with D perhaps matching TRBD2 (7 bases). This CDR3 region has 14 residues. Trimming stripped 4 bases from V and 7 bases from J, with 16 bases between. CDR1 is MGHRA, CDR2 YSYEKL, per germline. The CDR3 DNA sequence: TGCGCCAGCAGCCCAGGGGAGGGGAGGGGGACCCAGTACTTC. Its protein is CASSPGEGRGTQYF.

This clonotype appeared a few times. V is TRBV20-1 and J is TRBJ1-2; a weak D match, TRBD1 (5 bases). Germline V gene lookup returns CDR1 DFQATT and CDR2 SNEGSKA (reference sequence). Trimming cost V 5 bases and J 7 bases, with 20 bases left between them. CDR3 size: 14 residues. In DNA, the CDR3 is TGCAGTGCTCCCCCCGGGCAGGGCTCGGGTGGCTACACCTTC. It yields the protein CSAPPGQGSGGYTF.

This clonotype occurred a few times. The gene calls are TRBV19 and TRBJ1-1; weak D call: TRBD1 (6 bases). CDR1 and CDR2 (germline): LNHDA, SQIVND (reference sequence). This CDR3 has 14 amino acids. V was clipped by 5 bases and J by 4 bases, with 14 bases between them. DNA for the CDR3: TGTGCCAGTAGTCAGGGGACACACAGCACTGAAGCTTTCTTT. This gives the protein CASSQGTHSTEAFF. Full variable domain (missing parts from reference TRBV19 and TRBJ1-1): DGGITQSPKYLFRKEGQNVTLSCEQNLNHDAMYWYRQDPGQGLRLIYYSQIVNDFQKGDIAEGYSVSREKKESFPLTVTSAQKNPTAFYLCASSQGTHSTEAFFGQGTRLTVV.

The rearrangement links TRBV25-1 to TRBJ2-3; D is possibly TRBD1 or TRBD2 (5 bases each). This CDR3 region has 19 residues. V was trimmed by 2 bases and J by 4 bases, leaving 25 bases between them. The germline CDR1 and CDR2 sequences are MGHDK and SYGVNS. The CDR3 bases are TGTGCCAGCAGTGAAGGTGGGGACCATAACACTGCGGTCCCAGATACGCAGTATTTT. As protein: CASSEGGDHNTAVPDTQYF.

This clonotype was observed a few times. The chain has TRBV10-3 and TRBJ1-1; D gene ambiguous. Germline V lookup: CDR1 ENHRY, CDR2 SYGVKD. This CDR3 is 14 amino acids long. Trimming took 5 bases from V and 1 from J, leaving 11 bases between them. The CDR3 DNA is TGTGCCATCAGTCTAGGCGGCGGGAACACTGAAGCTTTCTTT. This sequence encodes CAISLGGGNTEAFF.

This clonotype was picked up many times. J is TRBJ2-6 and V is TRBV28; D is possibly TRBD2 (5 bases). V was cut by 2 bases and J by 0 bases, with 8 bases left in between. CDR3 length: 16 residues. Germline-derived CDR1 and CDR2 are MDHEN and SYDVKM. The CDR3 DNA sequence: TGTGCCAGCAGTTTAGAGGGAGTCTCTGGGGCCAACGTCCTGACTTTC. It encodes CASSLEGVSGANVLTF.

The V call is TRBV6-2 or TRBV6-3, the J call TRBJ2-2; 10 positions agree with TRBD2. V lost 10 bases, J lost 5 bases, and 7 bases stayed unmatched. This CDR3 has 14 residues. Germline loops: CDR1 MNHEY, CDR2 SVGEGT. The chain's CDR3 is CAISLAGETGELFF. The CDR3 DNA reads TGTGCCATCTCCCTAGCGGGGGAAACCGGGGAGCTGTTTTTT.

This clonotype was recorded many times. The chain couples TRBV12-3 or TRBV12-4 to TRBJ1-4, with D possibly matching TRBD1 (6 bases). This CDR3 spans 13 amino acids. Deletions cut 10 bases from V and 4 bases from J, with 13 bases between. Here the CDR3 DNA reads TGTGCCACGCAGGGGCTAAATAATGAAAAACTGTTTTTT. As protein: CATQGLNNEKLFF.

This clonotype has a count of ten or more. The chain is built from TRBV2 and TRBJ2-7; D might be TRBD1 (5 bases). CDR1 and CDR2 (germline): SNHLY, FYNNEI. CDR3 size: 14 residues. The V and J ends lost 1 base and 4 bases respectively, with 11 bases between them. The CDR3 DNA sequence: TGTGCCAGCAGTGAAGAGTCAGGGTGGTACGAGCAGTACTTC. Amino acids: CASSEESGWYEQYF.

This clonotype was seen only a few times. The chain joins TRBV11-2 to TRBJ1-4; D gene ambiguous. The CDR3 is made up of 13 amino acids. The V and J ends lost 5 bases and 8 bases respectively, with 12 bases between them. CDR1 and CDR2 (germline): SGHAT, FQNNGV. The CDR3 nucleotides read TGTGCCAGCAGCCGCCGGGTTGGAGAAAAACTGTTTTTT. As protein: CASSRRVGEKLFF.